This record looks at one T cell receptor (beta chain) sequence and its context. The source of the sample is a study of blood T cell repertoires in COVID-19. Study-level background: Samples came from the United States, Italy and Spain, spanning acute and convalescent COVID-19.

The CDR3 loop spans 15 amino acids. Germline CDR1 and CDR2: MGHDK and SYGVNS. Germline trimming cut 6 bases from V and 4 bases from J; bases unmatched to any gene: 9. Methods used by the authors: Estimation of nucleated cell counts was performed using reference gene primer amplification. Data came from immunoSEQ multiplex PCR; TCRdb stores just in-frame clones and leaves some out. The V and J calls and clone size were taken over from that table, and D and trimming were inferred from the DNA. The profile covers tens of thousands of clones, with 86% appearing a single time and 14% taken by the ten largest.

The receptor was derived from a human donor in a cohort sampled during active COVID-19. This chain connects TRBV25-1 to TRBJ1-2; 9 bases align to TRBD1. Specimen: peripheral blood. CDR3 in amino acids: CASSLQGAAGYGYTF. In DNA, the CDR3 is TGTGCCAGCAGCCTACAGGGGGCGGCTGGCTATGGCTACACCTTC.